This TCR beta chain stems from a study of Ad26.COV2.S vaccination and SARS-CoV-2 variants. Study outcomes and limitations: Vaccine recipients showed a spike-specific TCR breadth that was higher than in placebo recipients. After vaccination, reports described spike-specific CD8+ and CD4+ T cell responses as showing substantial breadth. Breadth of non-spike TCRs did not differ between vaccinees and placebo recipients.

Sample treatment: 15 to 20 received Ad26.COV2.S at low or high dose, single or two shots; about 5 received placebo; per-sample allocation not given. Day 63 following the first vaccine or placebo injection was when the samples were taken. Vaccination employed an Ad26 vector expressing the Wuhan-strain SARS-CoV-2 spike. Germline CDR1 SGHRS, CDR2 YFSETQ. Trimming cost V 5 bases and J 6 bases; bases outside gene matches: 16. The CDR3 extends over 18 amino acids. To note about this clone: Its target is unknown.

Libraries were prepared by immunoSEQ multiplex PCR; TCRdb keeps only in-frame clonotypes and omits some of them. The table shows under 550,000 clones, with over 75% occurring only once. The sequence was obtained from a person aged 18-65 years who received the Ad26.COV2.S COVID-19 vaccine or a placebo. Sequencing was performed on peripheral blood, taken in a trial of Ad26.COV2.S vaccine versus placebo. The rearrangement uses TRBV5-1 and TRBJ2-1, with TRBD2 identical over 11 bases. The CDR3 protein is CASSTSSSTSGILNEQFF. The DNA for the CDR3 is TGCGCCAGCAGTACCAGCTCCTCGACTAGCGGGATTCTCAATGAGCAGTTCTTC.